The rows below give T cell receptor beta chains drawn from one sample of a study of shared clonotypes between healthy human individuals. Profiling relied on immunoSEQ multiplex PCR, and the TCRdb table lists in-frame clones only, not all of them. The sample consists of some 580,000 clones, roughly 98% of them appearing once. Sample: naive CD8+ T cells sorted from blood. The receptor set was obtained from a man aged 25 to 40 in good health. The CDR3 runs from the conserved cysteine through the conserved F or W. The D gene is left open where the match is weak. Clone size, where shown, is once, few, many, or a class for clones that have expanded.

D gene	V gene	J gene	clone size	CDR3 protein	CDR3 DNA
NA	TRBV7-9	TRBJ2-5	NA	CASSAPDQQETQYF	TGTGCCAGCAGCGCCCCGGACCAGCAAGAGACCCAGTACTTC
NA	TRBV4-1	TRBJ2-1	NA	CASSQEDFPYNEQFF	TGCGCCAGCAGCCAAGAGGACTTCCCCTACAATGAGCAGTTCTTC
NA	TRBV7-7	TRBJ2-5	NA	CASSQTVGSKETQYF	TGTGCTAGCAGCCAAACGGTTGGGTCCAAAGAGACCCAGTACTTC
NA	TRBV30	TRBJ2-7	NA	CAWSSTGYEQYF	TGTGCCTGGAGTTCAACAGGGTACGAGCAGTACTTC
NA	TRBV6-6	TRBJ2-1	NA	CASTQDISNEQFF	TGTGCCAGCACCCAGGACATATCAAATGAGCAGTTCTTC
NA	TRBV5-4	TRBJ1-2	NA	CASSSLSETNYGYTF	TGTGCCAGCAGCTCCCTCTCGGAAACAAACTATGGCTACACCTTC
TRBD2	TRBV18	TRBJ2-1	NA	CASSLRTSGSYNEQFF	TGTGCCAGCTCACTCCGGACTAGCGGGAGCTACAATGAGCAGTTCTTC
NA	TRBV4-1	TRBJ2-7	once	CASSQLLRYEQYF	TGCGCCAGCAGCCAGTTGCTCCGGTACGAGCAGTACTTC
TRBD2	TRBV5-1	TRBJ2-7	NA	CASSGGDQETYEQYF	TGCGCCAGCAGCGGGGGGGACCAAGAAACCTACGAGCAGTACTTC
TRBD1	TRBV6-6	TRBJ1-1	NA	CASSYPRDRGLAEAFF	TGTGCCAGCAGTTACCCGAGGGACAGGGGGCTGGCTGAAGCTTTCTTT
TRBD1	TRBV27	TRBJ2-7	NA	CASSWAGGDEQYF	TGTGCCAGCAGTTGGGCAGGGGGCGACGAGCAGTACTTC
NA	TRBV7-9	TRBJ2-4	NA	CASSQTPHRDPKNIQYF	TGTGCCAGCAGCCAAACCCCTCACAGGGACCCCAAAAACATTCAGTACTTC
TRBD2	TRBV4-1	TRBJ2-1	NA	CASSQVGLAGVSVQFF	TGCGCCAGCAGCCAAGTTGGACTAGCGGGAGTATCGGTACAGTTCTTC
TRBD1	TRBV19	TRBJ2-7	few	CATTGGGHEQYF	TGTGCCACGACAGGGGGAGGCCACGAGCAGTACTTC
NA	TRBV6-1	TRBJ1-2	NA	CASSAFSNYGYTF	TGTGCCAGCAGTGCTTTTTCTAACTATGGCTACACCTTC
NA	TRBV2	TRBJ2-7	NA	CASMGGFYEQYF	TGTGCCAGCATGGGGGGTTTCTACGAGCAGTACTTC
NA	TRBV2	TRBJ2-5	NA	CASSVYGQETQYF	TGTGCCAGCAGTGTGTACGGCCAAGAGACCCAGTACTTC
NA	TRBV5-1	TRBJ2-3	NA	CASSLAQAAGDTQYF	TGCGCCAGCAGCTTGGCCCAGGCAGCTGGAGATACGCAGTATTTT
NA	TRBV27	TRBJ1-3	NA	CASSTAGSSGNTIYF	TGTGCCAGCAGTACTGCAGGGAGCTCTGGAAACACCATATATTTT
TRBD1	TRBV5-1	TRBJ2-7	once	CASSSPSDRGGTYEQYF	TGCGCCAGCAGCTCCCCTTCTGACAGGGGGGGGACCTACGAGCAGTACTTC
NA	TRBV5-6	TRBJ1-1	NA	CASNKLPGETEAFF	TGTGCCAGCAACAAACTCCCAGGGGAGACTGAAGCTTTCTTT
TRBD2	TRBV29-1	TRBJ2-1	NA	CSVGGLLYNEQFF	TGCAGCGTCGGGGGACTACTCTACAATGAGCAGTTCTTC
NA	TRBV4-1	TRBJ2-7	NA	CASSHGGAYEQYF	TGCGCCAGCAGCCATGGCGGGGCCTACGAGCAGTACTTC
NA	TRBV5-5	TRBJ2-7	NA	CASSTEGGTYEQYF	TGTGCCAGCAGCACAGAGGGGGGGACCTACGAGCAGTACTTC
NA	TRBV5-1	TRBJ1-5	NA	CASSLAGADNQPQHF	TGCGCCAGCAGCTTGGCAGGGGCCGACAATCAGCCCCAGCATTTT
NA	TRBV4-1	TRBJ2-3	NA	CASSQDWSAGDTQYF	TGCGCCAGCAGCCAAGACTGGAGCGCAGGAGATACGCAGTATTTT
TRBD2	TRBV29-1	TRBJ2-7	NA	CSVVYSTSGRAEDEQYF	TGCAGCGTTGTTTATTCCACCAGCGGGAGGGCCGAGGACGAGCAGTACTTC
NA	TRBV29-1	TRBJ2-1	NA	CSVEKAETAVNEQFF	TGCAGCGTTGAAAAGGCAGAAACAGCTGTCAATGAGCAGTTCTTC
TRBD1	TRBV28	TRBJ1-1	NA	CASLRGYTEAFF	TGTGCCAGCCTCAGGGGGTACACTGAAGCTTTCTTT
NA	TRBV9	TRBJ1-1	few	CASSAGQNTEAFF	TGTGCCAGCAGCGCGGGACAGAACACTGAAGCTTTCTTT
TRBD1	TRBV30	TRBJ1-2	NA	CAWRGQLYGYTF	TGTGCCTGGAGGGGACAGCTTTATGGCTACACCTTC
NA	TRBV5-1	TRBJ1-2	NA	CASSPPGSFPYGYTF	TGCGCCAGCAGCCCCCCGGGGTCCTTCCCCTATGGCTACACCTTC
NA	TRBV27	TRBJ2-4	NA	CASSSLEGMLNIQYF	TGTGCCAGCAGTTCTTTAGAGGGGATGTTGAACATTCAGTACTTC
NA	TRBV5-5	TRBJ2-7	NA	CASSLNPGDSYEQYF	TGTGCCAGCAGCTTGAATCCAGGGGACTCCTACGAGCAGTACTTC
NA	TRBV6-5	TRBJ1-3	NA	CASKTTGNTIYF	TGTGCCAGCAAAACAACAGGAAACACCATATATTTT
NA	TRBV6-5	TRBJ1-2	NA	CASSGAGGENYGYTF	TGTGCCAGCAGTGGGGCTGGGGGGGAAAACTATGGCTACACCTTC
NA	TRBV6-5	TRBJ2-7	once	CASSLNYEQYF	TGTGCCAGCAGCCTGAACTACGAGCAGTACTTC
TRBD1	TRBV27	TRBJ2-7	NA	CASSVSGQGSYEQYF	TGTGCCAGCAGTGTGTCAGGACAGGGCTCCTACGAGCAGTACTTC
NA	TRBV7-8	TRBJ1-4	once	CASSSRGQLEKLFF	TGTGCCAGCAGCTCCCGAGGACAGCTTGAAAAACTGTTTTTT
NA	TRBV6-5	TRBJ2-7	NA	CASGQNKYEQYF	TGTGCCAGTGGACAGAACAAGTACGAGCAGTACTTC
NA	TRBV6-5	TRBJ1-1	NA	CASSYGVSNTEAFF	TGTGCCAGCAGTTACGGGGTGTCGAACACTGAAGCTTTCTTT
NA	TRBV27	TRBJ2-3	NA	CASSLRTGSLTDTQYF	TGTGCCAGCAGTCTCCGTACAGGTTCCCTCACAGATACGCAGTATTTT
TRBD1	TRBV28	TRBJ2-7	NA	CASTLRTGVYEQYF	TGTGCCAGCACCCTTCGGACAGGTGTCTACGAGCAGTACTTC
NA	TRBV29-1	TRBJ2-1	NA	CSVEVSGSSYNEQFF	TGCAGCGTTGAAGTTTCGGGATCCTCCTACAATGAGCAGTTCTTC
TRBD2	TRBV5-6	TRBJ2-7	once	CASSAGLAFEQYF	TGTGCCAGCAGCGCGGGACTAGCGTTCGAGCAGTACTTC